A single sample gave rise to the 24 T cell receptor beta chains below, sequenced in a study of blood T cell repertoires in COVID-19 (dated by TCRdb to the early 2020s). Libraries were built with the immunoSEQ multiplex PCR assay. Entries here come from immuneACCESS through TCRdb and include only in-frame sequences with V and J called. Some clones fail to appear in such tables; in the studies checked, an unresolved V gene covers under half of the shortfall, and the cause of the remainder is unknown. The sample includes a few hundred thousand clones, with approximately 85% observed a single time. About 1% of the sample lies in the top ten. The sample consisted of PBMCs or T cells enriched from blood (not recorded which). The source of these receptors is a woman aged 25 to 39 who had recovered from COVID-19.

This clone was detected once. CDR3 protein: CSVTSTDTQYF. CDR3 sequence (DNA): TGCAGCGTAACTAGCACAGATACGCAGTATTTT. This chain links TRBV29-1 with TRBJ2-3; no reliable D call. V lost 6 bases and J 0 bases, leaving 4 bases between the germline ends. Germline CDR1 is SQVTM and CDR2 is ANQGSEA. The CDR3 has 11 residues.

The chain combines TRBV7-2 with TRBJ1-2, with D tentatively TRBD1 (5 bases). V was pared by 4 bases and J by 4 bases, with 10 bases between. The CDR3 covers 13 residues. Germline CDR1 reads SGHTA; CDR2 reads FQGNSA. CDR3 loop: CASSSRGGYGYTF. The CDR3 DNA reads TGTGCCAGCAGCTCACGGGGGGGCTATGGCTACACCTTC.

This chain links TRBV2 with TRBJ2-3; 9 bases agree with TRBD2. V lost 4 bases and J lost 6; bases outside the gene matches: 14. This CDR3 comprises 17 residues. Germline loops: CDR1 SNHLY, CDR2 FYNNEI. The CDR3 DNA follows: TGTGCCAGCAGTGGTTTCTTCGTGCGGGAGGGCCGGGATACGCAGTATTTT. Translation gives CASSGFFVREGRDTQYF.

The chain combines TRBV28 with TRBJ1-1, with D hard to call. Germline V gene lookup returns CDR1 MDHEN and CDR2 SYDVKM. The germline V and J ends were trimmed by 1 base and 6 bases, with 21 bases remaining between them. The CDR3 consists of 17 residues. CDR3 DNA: TGTGCCAGCAGTTTATATCCCAGACTGTCCGAGGGTCCTGAAGCTTTCTTT. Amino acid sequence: CASSLYPRLSEGPEAFF.

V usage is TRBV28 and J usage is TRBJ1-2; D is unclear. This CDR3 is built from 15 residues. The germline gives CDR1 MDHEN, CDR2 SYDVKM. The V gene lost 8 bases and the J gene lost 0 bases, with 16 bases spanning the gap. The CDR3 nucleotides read TGTGCCAGCGGCCGAAATGGGAGGCCTAACTATGGCTACACCTTC. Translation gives CASGRNGRPNYGYTF.

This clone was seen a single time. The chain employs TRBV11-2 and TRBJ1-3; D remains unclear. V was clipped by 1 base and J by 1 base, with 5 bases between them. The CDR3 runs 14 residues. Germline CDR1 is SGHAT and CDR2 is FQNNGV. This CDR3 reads CASSLARSGNTIYF. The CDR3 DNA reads TGTGCCAGCAGCTTAGCCAGATCTGGAAACACCATATATTTT.

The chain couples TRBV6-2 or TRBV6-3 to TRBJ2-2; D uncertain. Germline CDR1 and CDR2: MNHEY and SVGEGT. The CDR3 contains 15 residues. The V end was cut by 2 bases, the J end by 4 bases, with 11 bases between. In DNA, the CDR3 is TGTGCCAGCAGTTACACGAATTTAGTCACCGGGGAGCTGTTTTTT. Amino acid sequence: CASSYTNLVTGELFF.

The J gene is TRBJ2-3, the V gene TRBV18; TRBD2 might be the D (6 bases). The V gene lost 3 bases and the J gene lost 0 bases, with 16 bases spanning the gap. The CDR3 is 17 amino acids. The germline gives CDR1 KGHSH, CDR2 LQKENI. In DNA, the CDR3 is TGTGCCAGCTCACCGTTGGCGGGGCCCCTTAGCACAGATACGCAGTATTTT. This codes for CASSPLAGPLSTDTQYF. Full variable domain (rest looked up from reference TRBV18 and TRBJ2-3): NAGVMQNPRHLVRRRGQEARLRCSPMKGHSHVYWYRQLPEEGLKFMVYLQKENIIDESGMPKERFSAEFPKEGPSILRIQQVVRGDSAAYFCASSPLAGPLSTDTQYFGPGTRLTVL.

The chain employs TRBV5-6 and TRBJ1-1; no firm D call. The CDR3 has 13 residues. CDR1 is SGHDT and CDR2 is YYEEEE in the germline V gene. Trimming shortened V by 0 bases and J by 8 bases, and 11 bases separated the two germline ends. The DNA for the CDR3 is TGTGCCAGCAGCTTGGAAGCGGGAGAGGAAGCTTTCTTT. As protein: CASSLEAGEEAFF.

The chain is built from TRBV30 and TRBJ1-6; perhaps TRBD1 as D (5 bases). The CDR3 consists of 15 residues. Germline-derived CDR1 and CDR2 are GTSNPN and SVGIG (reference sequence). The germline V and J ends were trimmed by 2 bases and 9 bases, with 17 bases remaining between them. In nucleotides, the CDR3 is TGTGCCTGGAGTCCTACTTTCTGGGGCGGTTCACCCCTCCACTTT. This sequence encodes CAWSPTFWGGSPLHF.

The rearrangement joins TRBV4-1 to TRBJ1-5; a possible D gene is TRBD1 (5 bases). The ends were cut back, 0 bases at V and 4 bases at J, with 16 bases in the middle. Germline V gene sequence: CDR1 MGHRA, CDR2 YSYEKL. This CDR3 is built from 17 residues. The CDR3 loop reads CASSQDPSTVKNQPQHF. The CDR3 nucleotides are TGCGCCAGCAGCCAAGATCCATCGACAGTAAAGAATCAGCCCCAGCATTTT.

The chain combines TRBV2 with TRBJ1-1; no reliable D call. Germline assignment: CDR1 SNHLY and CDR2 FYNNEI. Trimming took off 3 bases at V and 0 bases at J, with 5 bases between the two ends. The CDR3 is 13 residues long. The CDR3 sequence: CASSERVNTEAFF. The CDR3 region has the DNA TGTGCCAGCAGTGAGAGGGTGAACACTGAAGCTTTCTTT.

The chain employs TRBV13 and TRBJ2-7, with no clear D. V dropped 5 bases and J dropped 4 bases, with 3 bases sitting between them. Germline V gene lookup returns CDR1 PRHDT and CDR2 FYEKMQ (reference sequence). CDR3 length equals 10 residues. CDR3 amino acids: CASSPYEQYF. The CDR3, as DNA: TGTGCCAGCAGCCCTTACGAGCAGTACTTC. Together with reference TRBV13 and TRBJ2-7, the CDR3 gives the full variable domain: AAGVIQSPRHLIKEKRETATLKCYPIPRHDTVYWYQQGPGQDPQFLISFYEKMQSDKGSIPDRFSAQQFSDYHSELNMSSLELGDSALYFCASSPYEQYFGPGTRLTVT.

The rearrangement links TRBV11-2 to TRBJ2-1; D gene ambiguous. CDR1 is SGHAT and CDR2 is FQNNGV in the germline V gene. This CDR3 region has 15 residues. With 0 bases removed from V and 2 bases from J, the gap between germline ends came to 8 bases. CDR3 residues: CASSLEASPYNEQFF. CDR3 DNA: TGTGCCAGCAGCTTAGAAGCTTCTCCCTACAATGAGCAGTTCTTC. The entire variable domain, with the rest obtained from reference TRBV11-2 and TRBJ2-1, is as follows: EAGVAQSPRYKIIEKRQSVAFWCNPISGHATLYWYQQILGQGPKLLIQFQNNGVVDDSQLPKDRFSAERLKGVDSTLKIQPAKLEDSAVYLCASSLEASPYNEQFFGPGTRLTVL.

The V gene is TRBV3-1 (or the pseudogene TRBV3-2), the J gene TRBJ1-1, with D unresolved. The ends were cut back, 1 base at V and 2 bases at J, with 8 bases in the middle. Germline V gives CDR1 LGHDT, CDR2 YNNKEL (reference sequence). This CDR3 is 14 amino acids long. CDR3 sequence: CASSQVPGNTEAFF. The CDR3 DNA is TGTGCCAGCAGCCAAGTCCCAGGAAACACTGAAGCTTTCTTT.

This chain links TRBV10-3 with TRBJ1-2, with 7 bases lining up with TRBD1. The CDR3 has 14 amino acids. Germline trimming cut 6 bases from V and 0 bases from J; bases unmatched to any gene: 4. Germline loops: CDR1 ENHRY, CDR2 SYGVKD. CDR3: CAIRDTGANYGYTF. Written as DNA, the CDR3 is TGTGCCATCAGGGACACAGGGGCTAACTATGGCTACACCTTC.

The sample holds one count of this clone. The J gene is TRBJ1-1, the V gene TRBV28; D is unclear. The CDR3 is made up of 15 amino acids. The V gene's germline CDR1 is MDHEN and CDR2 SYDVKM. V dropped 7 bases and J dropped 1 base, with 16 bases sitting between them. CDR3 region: CASTNPGGGNTEAFF. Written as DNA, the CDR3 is TGTGCCAGCACTAATCCGGGAGGAGGGAACACTGAAGCTTTCTTT.

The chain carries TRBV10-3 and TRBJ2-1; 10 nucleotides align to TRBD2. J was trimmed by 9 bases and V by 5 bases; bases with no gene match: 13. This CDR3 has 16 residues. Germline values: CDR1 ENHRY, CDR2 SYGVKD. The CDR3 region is CAISRLAGESLGEQFF. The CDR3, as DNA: TGTGCCATCAGTCGGCTAGCGGGAGAGTCCCTCGGTGAGCAGTTCTTC.

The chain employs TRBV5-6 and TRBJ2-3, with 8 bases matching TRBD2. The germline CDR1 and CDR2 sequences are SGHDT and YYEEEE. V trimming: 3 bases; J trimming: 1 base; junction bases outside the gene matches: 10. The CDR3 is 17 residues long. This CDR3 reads CASSSSFERGRTDTQYF. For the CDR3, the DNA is TGTGCCAGCAGCTCGTCCTTTGAGCGGGGGCGCACAGATACGCAGTATTTT.

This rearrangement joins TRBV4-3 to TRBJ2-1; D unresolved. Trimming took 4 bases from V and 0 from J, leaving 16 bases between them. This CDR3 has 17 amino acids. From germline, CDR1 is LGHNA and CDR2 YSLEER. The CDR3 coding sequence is TGCGCCAGCAGCCCAGAGAGTGATGGTTTCTCCTACAATGAGCAGTTCTTC. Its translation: CASSPESDGFSYNEQFF.

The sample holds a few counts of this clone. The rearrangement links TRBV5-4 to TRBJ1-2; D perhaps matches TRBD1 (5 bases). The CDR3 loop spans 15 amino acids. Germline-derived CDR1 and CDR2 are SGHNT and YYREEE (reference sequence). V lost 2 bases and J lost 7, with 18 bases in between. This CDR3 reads CASSFDSSSPFGYTF. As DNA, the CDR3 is TGTGCCAGCAGCTTTGACAGCTCGTCTCCCTTTGGCTACACCTTC.

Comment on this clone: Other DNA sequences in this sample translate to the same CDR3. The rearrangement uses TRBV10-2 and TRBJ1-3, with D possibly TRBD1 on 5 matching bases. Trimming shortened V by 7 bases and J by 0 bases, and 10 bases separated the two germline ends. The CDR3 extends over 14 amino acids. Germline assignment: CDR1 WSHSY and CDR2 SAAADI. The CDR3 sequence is CASNPGGSGNTIYF. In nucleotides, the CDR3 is TGCGCCAGCAACCCGGGGGGCTCTGGAAACACCATATATTTT.

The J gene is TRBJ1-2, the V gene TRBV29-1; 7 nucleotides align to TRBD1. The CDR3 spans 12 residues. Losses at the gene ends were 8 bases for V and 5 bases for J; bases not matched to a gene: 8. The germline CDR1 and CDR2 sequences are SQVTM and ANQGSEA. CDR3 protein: CSYRDSPYGYTF. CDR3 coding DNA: TGCAGCTACCGGGACAGTCCGTATGGCTACACCTTC.

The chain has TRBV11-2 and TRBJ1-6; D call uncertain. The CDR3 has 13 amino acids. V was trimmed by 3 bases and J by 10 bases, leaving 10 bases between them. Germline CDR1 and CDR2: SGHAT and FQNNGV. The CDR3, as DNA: TGTGCCAGCAGCTTCCACGGTGTCTCACCCCTCCACTTT. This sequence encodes CASSFHGVSPLHF.